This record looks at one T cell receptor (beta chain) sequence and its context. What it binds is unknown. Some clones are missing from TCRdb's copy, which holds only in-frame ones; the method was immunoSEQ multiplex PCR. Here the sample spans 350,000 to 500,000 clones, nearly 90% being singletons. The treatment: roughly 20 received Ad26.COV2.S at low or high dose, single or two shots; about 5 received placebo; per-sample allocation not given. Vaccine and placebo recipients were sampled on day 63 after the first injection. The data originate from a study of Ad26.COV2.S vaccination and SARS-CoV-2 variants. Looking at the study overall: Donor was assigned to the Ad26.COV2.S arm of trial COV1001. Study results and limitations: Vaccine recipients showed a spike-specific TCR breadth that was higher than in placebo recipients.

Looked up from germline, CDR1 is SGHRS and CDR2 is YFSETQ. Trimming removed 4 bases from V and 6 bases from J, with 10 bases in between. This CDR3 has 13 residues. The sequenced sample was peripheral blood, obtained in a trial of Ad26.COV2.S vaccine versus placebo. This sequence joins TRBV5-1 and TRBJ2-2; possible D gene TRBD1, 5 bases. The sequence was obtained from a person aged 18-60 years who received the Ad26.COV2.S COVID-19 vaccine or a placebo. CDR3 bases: TGCGCCAGCAGCCCGGTAGGGGCCGGGGAGCTGTTTTTT. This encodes CASSPVGAGELFF.